The rows below give T cell receptor beta chains drawn from one sample of a study of T cell responses to AZD1222 COVID-19 vaccine. Using immunoSEQ multiplex PCR, the repertoire was profiled, and TCRdb retains in-frame clones only, with some absent. The sample lists around 110,000 clones, 85% to 95% occurring once. The sequencing here drew on peripheral blood, taken on day 0 of AZD1222 vaccination. The origin of the receptors is an adult in good health. The CDR3 runs from the conserved cysteine through the conserved F or W. D genes are given only for firm matches. Expanded clones are given a class, and other clones once, few, many or no size at all.

d_gene	v_gene	abundance	j_gene	CDR3nt	CDR3aa
TRBD1	TRBV9	-	TRBJ1-3	TGTGCCAGCATTTGGGACAGGCCTGGAAACACCATATATTTT	CASIWDRPGNTIYF
-	TRBV30	-	TRBJ2-1	TGTGCCTGGAGCGAGACCGGGTACAATGAGCAGTTCTTC	CAWSETGYNEQFF
TRBD2	TRBV27	once	TRBJ2-1	TGTGCCAGCAGTTTTGGACTAGCGGTCTACAATGAGCAGTTCTTC	CASSFGLAVYNEQFF
TRBD1	TRBV19	-	TRBJ1-2	TGTGCCAGTAGTATAGGCGCAGGGGGCTACTATGGCTACACCTTC	CASSIGAGGYYGYTF
TRBD1	TRBV6-5	once	TRBJ1-1	TGTGCCAGCAGGACAGGGACGTACACTGAAGCTTTCTTT	CASRTGTYTEAFF
TRBD1	TRBV5-1	-	TRBJ1-4	TGCGCCAGCAGCCCACAGGGGGCAGCTAATGAAAAACTGTTTTTT	CASSPQGAANEKLFF
-	TRBV27	-	TRBJ2-1	TGTGCCAGCAGACTGGACAAATGGGCCTACAATGAGCAGTTCTTC	CASRLDKWAYNEQFF
-	TRBV5-1	-	TRBJ1-2	TGCGCCAGCAGCTTTTCCACCAACAGCTTGACGGGCTATGGCTACACCTTC	CASSFSTNSLTGYGYTF
-	TRBV4-1	-	TRBJ1-4	TGCGCCAGCAGCCAGGTCCTGAATGAAAAACTGTTTTTT	CASSQVLNEKLFF
-	TRBV18	few	TRBJ2-7	TGTGCCAGCTCACAGGGACTTTCTCCCTACGAGCAGTACTTC	CASSQGLSPYEQYF
-	TRBV2	-	TRBJ1-4	TGTGCCAGCAGCGGGTTGAGAGGGAATGAAAAACTGTTTTTT	CASSGLRGNEKLFF
TRBD1	TRBV27	once	TRBJ1-3	TGTGCCAGCAGTCAAGGGACAGGGTGTTTT	CASSQGTGCF
-	TRBV12-3/TRBV12-4	-	TRBJ1-3	TGTGCCAGCACCATCTCTGGAAACACCATATATTTT	CASTISGNTIYF
TRBD2	TRBV20-1	-	TRBJ2-1	TGCAGTGCCAGTAGCGGGAAATACAATGAGCAGTTCTTC	CSASSGKYNEQFF
-	TRBV5-4	-	TRBJ2-5	TGTGCCAGCAGCCCCCAGGACAATTCCCTGCTAGAGACCCAGTACTTC	CASSPQDNSLLETQYF
TRBD2	TRBV27	-	TRBJ2-1	TGTGCCAGCAGTTTACGAGGTAGCGGGAGGGCCTATGAGCAGTTCTTC	CASSLRGSGRAYEQFF
-	TRBV6-5	-	TRBJ2-7	TGTGCCAGCAGTTACTCCGGGACGGCGAAGGAGCAGTACTTC	CASSYSGTAKEQYF
-	TRBV11-3	-	TRBJ1-3	TGTGCCAGCAGCCAAGGGGGGTACTCTGGAAACACCATATATTTT	CASSQGGYSGNTIYF
-	TRBV11-3	-	TRBJ2-7	TGTGCCAGCAGCTTAGCGGGGGGCCACTACGAGCAGTACTTC	CASSLAGGHYEQYF
-	TRBV6-5	-	TRBJ2-2	TGTGCCAGCAGTTACCGTTATCAAGAAAACACCGGGGAGCTGTTTTTT	CASSYRYQENTGELFF
-	TRBV5-1	-	TRBJ1-1	TGCGCCAGCAGCAGGTGGGTGAACACTGAAGCTTTCTTT	CASSRWVNTEAFF
-	TRBV10-3	-	TRBJ2-1	TGTGCATCGGCGGGCTCCTACAATGAGCAGTTCTTC	CASAGSYNEQFF
-	TRBV28	once	TRBJ2-1	TGTGCCAGCAACCGGGGACGAAACAGGTACAATGAGCAGTTCTTC	CASNRGRNRYNEQFF
TRBD2	TRBV7-2	-	TRBJ2-7	TGTGCCAGCAGCCAAAATCCAGCGGGAGGTCCTTCCTACGAGCAGTACTTC	CASSQNPAGGPSYEQYF
TRBD1	TRBV11-2	-	TRBJ1-6	TGTGCCAGCAGCTTAGCAGGGGGCGAGTCACCCCTCCACTTT	CASSLAGGESPLHF
-	TRBV5-6	-	TRBJ1-2	TGTGCCAGCAGCTTGTCGGCAATAAGGAGAAATGGCTACACCTTC	CASSLSAIRRNGYTF
TRBD2	TRBV24-1	-	TRBJ2-3	TGTGCCACCAGTGATCGGACTAGGGGCACAGATACGCAGTATTTT	CATSDRTRGTDTQYF
-	TRBV10-3	few	TRBJ1-1	TGTGCCATCAGTGAGTCAGGGGGAGTACCACTGAAGGGAGCTTTCTTT	CAISESGGVPLKGAFF
TRBD1	TRBV18	-	TRBJ1-4	TGTGCCAGCTCACGATCGACAGGGCGGAATGAAAAACTGTTTTTT	CASSRSTGRNEKLFF
-	TRBV5-1	-	TRBJ1-1	TGCGCCAGCAGCTTGTCACCTCTGACGGCGCCGAACACTGAAGCTTTCTTT	CASSLSPLTAPNTEAFF
-	TRBV27	-	TRBJ2-7	TGTGCCAGCAGTTTATTGGGCCACTCGGGGCGGGGCTACGAGCAGTACTTC	CASSLLGHSGRGYEQYF
TRBD1	TRBV4-1	-	TRBJ1-5	TGCGCCAGCAGCCAAGCCACAGGGGGCATTCAGCCCCAGCATTTT	CASSQATGGIQPQHF
-	TRBV11-1	once	TRBJ1-1	TGTGCCAGCAGCTTACAGCCCCGAGGGAACACTGAAGCTTTCTTT	CASSLQPRGNTEAFF
-	TRBV5-6	-	TRBJ2-2	TGTGCCAGCAGTCAGGTTCAGGGTTGGTTCACCGGGGAGCTGTTTTTT	CASSQVQGWFTGELFF
TRBD1	TRBV28	-	TRBJ2-7	TGTGCCAGCAGGCGACAGGGTCAGGACGAGCAGTACTTC	CASRRQGQDEQYF
TRBD1	TRBV6-1	-	TRBJ1-6	TGTGCCAGCAGTGAAGGACAGGGGGCGAATTCACCCCTCCACTTT	CASSEGQGANSPLHF
TRBD1	TRBV19	-	TRBJ1-1	TGTGCCAGTAGTATTAGAGGGACAGGGGAAACTGAAGCTTTCTTT	CASSIRGTGETEAFF
TRBD1	TRBV9	-	TRBJ1-6	TGTGCCAGCAGCGTAGGCAGGGGGAATTCACCCCTCCACTTT	CASSVGRGNSPLHF
-	TRBV28	-	TRBJ2-1	TGTGCCAGCCTCCCTGAGGGAGATTGGAATGAGCAGTTCTTC	CASLPEGDWNEQFF
-	TRBV27	-	TRBJ2-3	TGTGCCAGCAGTTGGGGCGGGTTCGCAGATACGCAGTATTTT	CASSWGGFADTQYF
-	TRBV5-1	-	TRBJ1-6	TGCGCCAGCAGCCCAGGGATGCGGACACCCCTCCACTTT	CASSPGMRTPLHF
-	TRBV19	-	TRBJ1-2	TGTGCCAGTAGTAACCCTCCCCGATCTGGCTACACCTTC	CASSNPPRSGYTF
-	TRBV5-1	few	TRBJ1-3	TGCGCCAGCAGCTCCCGGGGAAGCTCTGGAAACACCATATATTTT	CASSSRGSSGNTIYF
TRBD1	TRBV7-9	-	TRBJ1-5	TGTGCCAGCAGCTCCCGACAGGGGGGAAATCAGCCCCAGCATTTT	CASSSRQGGNQPQHF
TRBD2	TRBV15	-	TRBJ2-4	TGTGCCACCAGCACACTAGCGGAGATAGCCAAAAACATTCAGTACTTC	CATSTLAEIAKNIQYF
-	TRBV7-9	-	TRBJ1-6	TGTGCCAGCAGCCGTGATCCGTCACCCCTCCACTTT	CASSRDPSPLHF
-	TRBV27	-	TRBJ1-1	TGTGCCAGCAGACGCCAACCCACAGGGTTGGGGACGGGCACTGAAGCTTTCTTT	CASRRQPTGLGTGTEAFF
-	TRBV20-1	-	TRBJ2-2	TGCAGTGCTAGTCGCTTCCTCACCGGGGAGCTGTTTTTT	CSASRFLTGELFF
-	TRBV6-5	-	TRBJ1-5	TGTGCCAGCAGTTATGGTAGGGGAAGCAATCAGCCCCAGCATTTT	CASSYGRGSNQPQHF